This T cell receptor beta chain was profiled in a study of blood T cell repertoires in COVID-19. Study processing details: Quantification of nucleated cells was approximated via reference gene primer amplification. Clones were sequenced by immunoSEQ multiplex PCR, and TCRdb holds only the in-frame ones, with some missing. Clonal size and the V and J genes are those of that table, whereas D and trimming came from the DNA. The table lists roughly 450,000 clones, 90% of them singletons. On this clone itself: Additional DNA sequences in this sample encode the identical CDR3.

CDR3 length: 14 residues. Germline lookup yields CDR1 SGHKS and CDR2 YYEKEE (reference sequence). V was pared by 0 bases and J by 1 base, with 7 bases between. Sequencing used PBMCs or T cells enriched from blood (not recorded which). The source is a man between 18 and 29 years old who had recovered from COVID-19. The genes are TRBV5-5 and TRBJ1-1; D is undetermined. The CDR3 sequence: CASSLVPGNTEAFF. The CDR3 nucleotides read TGTGCCAGCAGCTTGGTCCCAGGGAACACTGAAGCTTTCTTT. The whole variable domain, remainder taken from reference TRBV5-5 and TRBJ1-1, is DAGVTQSPTHLIKTRGQQVTLRCSPISGHKSVSWYQQVLGQGPQFIFQYYEKEERGRGNFPDRFSARQFPNYSSELNVNALLLGDSALYLCASSLVPGNTEAFFGQGTRLTVV.